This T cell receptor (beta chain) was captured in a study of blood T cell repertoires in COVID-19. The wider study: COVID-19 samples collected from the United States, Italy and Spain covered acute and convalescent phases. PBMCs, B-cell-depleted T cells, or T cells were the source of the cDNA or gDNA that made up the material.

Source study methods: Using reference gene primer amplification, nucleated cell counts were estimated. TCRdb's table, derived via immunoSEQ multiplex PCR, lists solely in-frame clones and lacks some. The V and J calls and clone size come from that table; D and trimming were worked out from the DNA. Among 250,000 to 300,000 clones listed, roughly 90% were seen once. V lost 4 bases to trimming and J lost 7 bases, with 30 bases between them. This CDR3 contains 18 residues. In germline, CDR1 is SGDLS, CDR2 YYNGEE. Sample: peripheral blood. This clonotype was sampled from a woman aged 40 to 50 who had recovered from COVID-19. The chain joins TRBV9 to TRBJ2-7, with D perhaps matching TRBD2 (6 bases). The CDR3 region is CASSPGTGPGSLRFEQYF. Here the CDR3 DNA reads TGTGCCAGCAGCCCAGGGACTGGACCGGGATCCCTCCGGTTTGAGCAGTACTTC. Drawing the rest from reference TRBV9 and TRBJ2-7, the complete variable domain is DSGVTQTPKHLITATGQRVTLRCSPRSGDLSVYWYQQSLDQGLQFLIQYYNGEERAKGNILERFSAQQFPDLHSELNLSSLELGDSALYFCASSPGTGPGSLRFEQYFGPGTRLTVT.